A selection of T cell receptor beta chains follows, all from one sample in a study of T-cell memory formation after mild COVID-19. TCRdb reprocessed the 5' RACE reads with MiXCR, giving one entry per CDR3 protein. The data contain more than 80,000 distinct CDR3 sequences, over 15% of them singletons. Sequencing was carried out using PBMCs or a T cell subset sorted from them (not recorded which). The receptor source for this set is an adult woman who had mild COVID-19 (a few samples of this study predate the infection). Cell type and time point are not known. CDR3s include the opening cysteine and the closing phenylalanine or tryptophan. The D gene is left open where the match is weak. The size of a clone is reported for some rows only, either as once, few or many, or as a class for expanded clones.

cdr3_aa: CASSTGTTGELFF
cdr3_nt: TGTGCCAGCAGCACGGGAACCACCGGGGAGCTGTTTTTT
clone_size: few
j_call: TRBJ2-2
v_call: TRBV7-9
d_call: .

cdr3_aa: CASSTGWRESETQYF
cdr3_nt: TGTGCCAGCAGCACAGGTTGGCGGGAGAGCGAGACCCAGTACTTC
clone_size: .
j_call: TRBJ2-5
v_call: TRBV11-2
d_call: TRBD2

cdr3_aa: CASSKERGQAARREYEQYF
cdr3_nt: TGTGCCAGCAGCAAAGAGCGAGGACAGGCGGCGAGGAGGGAATACGAGCAGTACTTC
clone_size: .
j_call: TRBJ2-7
v_call: TRBV21-1
d_call: .

cdr3_aa: CSVATGQVSNTEAFF
cdr3_nt: TGCAGCGTGGCAACCGGACAGGTCTCCAACACTGAAGCTTTCTTT
clone_size: few
j_call: TRBJ1-1
v_call: TRBV29-1
d_call: TRBD1

cdr3_aa: CASSEFGLVTSGANVLTF
cdr3_nt: TGTGCCAGCAGTGAATTCGGTCTCGTCACTTCTGGGGCCAACGTCCTGACTTTC
clone_size: few
j_call: TRBJ2-6
v_call: TRBV25-1
d_call: .

cdr3_aa: CASSPDNSYEQYF
cdr3_nt: TGTGCCAGCAGTCCGGACAACTCCTACGAGCAGTACTTC
clone_size: .
j_call: TRBJ2-7
v_call: TRBV7-3
d_call: .

cdr3_aa: CSVEEGGTEAFF
cdr3_nt: TGCAGCGTTGAAGAGGGGGGGACTGAAGCTTTCTTT
clone_size: .
j_call: TRBJ1-1
v_call: TRBV29-1
d_call: .

cdr3_aa: CASRPGGSYGYTF
cdr3_nt: TGTGCCAGTAGACCAGGGGGCTCATATGGCTACACCTTC
clone_size: many
j_call: TRBJ1-2
v_call: TRBV19
d_call: TRBD1

cdr3_aa: CASTLGWSTEAFF
cdr3_nt: TGTGCCAGCACCTTAGGTTGGAGCACTGAAGCTTTCTTT
clone_size: .
j_call: TRBJ1-1
v_call: TRBV5-6
d_call: .

cdr3_aa: CASSPGVGTEAFF
cdr3_nt: TGTGCCAGCAGCCCAGGGGTGGGTACTGAAGCTTTCTTT
clone_size: .
j_call: TRBJ1-1
v_call: TRBV9
d_call: .

cdr3_aa: CSAETGESSYEQYF
cdr3_nt: TGCAGTGCTGAGACGGGGGAGAGCTCATACGAGCAGTACTTC
clone_size: few
j_call: TRBJ2-7
v_call: TRBV20-1
d_call: .

cdr3_aa: CASSERFNEKLFF
cdr3_nt: TGTGCCAGCAGTGAAAGGTTTAATGAAAAACTGTTTTTT
clone_size: .
j_call: TRBJ1-4
v_call: TRBV2
d_call: .

cdr3_aa: CASSLGAGFDEQYF
cdr3_nt: TGTGCCAGCAGCTTAGGCGCGGGGTTCGACGAGCAGTACTTC
clone_size: few
j_call: TRBJ2-7
v_call: TRBV13
d_call: .

cdr3_aa: CASSQRTGREDTGELFF
cdr3_nt: TGCGCCAGCAGCCAAAGGACTGGGCGGGAGGACACCGGGGAGCTGTTTTTT
clone_size: few
j_call: TRBJ2-2
v_call: TRBV4-3
d_call: TRBD2

cdr3_aa: CASSLWAANYGYTF
cdr3_nt: TGCGCCAGCAGCTTGTGGGCAGCTAACTATGGCTACACCTTC
clone_size: many
j_call: TRBJ1-2
v_call: TRBV5-1
d_call: .

cdr3_aa: CASSPTGQNYNEQFF
cdr3_nt: TGTGCCAGCAGCCCCACGGGACAGAATTACAATGAGCAGTTCTTC
clone_size: .
j_call: TRBJ2-1
v_call: TRBV9
d_call: TRBD1

cdr3_aa: CASSQEGTGGYRQDTQYF
cdr3_nt: TGCGCCAGCAGCCAAGAGGGGACAGGGGGATATCGTCAGGATACGCAGTATTTT
clone_size: .
j_call: TRBJ2-3
v_call: TRBV4-1
d_call: TRBD1

cdr3_aa: CASSGLANEQFF
cdr3_nt: TGTGCCAGCAGCGGACTCGCTAATGAGCAGTTCTTC
clone_size: .
j_call: TRBJ2-1
v_call: TRBV9
d_call: .

cdr3_aa: CDSSYSAGDNQPQHF
cdr3_nt: TGTGACAGCAGTTACTCGGCAGGGGATAATCAGCCCCAGCATTTT
clone_size: .
j_call: TRBJ1-5
v_call: TRBV6-2/TRBV6-3
d_call: .

cdr3_aa: CASRDRGSGRIDEQFF
cdr3_nt: TGTGCCAGCAGGGACCGCGGGAGCGGGAGGATCGATGAGCAGTTCTTC
clone_size: .
j_call: TRBJ2-1
v_call: TRBV12-3/TRBV12-4
d_call: TRBD2

cdr3_aa: CASRSTGSYEQYF
cdr3_nt: TGTGCCAGCAGGTCGACAGGGTCCTACGAGCAGTACTTC
clone_size: .
j_call: TRBJ2-7
v_call: TRBV13
d_call: TRBD1

cdr3_aa: CAISESYLQDTQYF
cdr3_nt: TGTGCCATCAGTGAGTCTTACCTACAAGATACGCAGTATTTT
clone_size: .
j_call: TRBJ2-3
v_call: TRBV10-3
d_call: .

cdr3_aa: CSARDRLLAGGMSYNEQFF
cdr3_nt: TGCAGTGCTAGAGATCGGTTACTAGCGGGGGGGATGTCCTACAATGAGCAGTTCTTC
clone_size: few
j_call: TRBJ2-1
v_call: TRBV20-1
d_call: TRBD2

cdr3_aa: CASSESPGPTYEQYF
cdr3_nt: TGTGCCAGCAGTGAATCACCGGGGCCAACCTACGAGCAGTACTTC
clone_size: .
j_call: TRBJ2-7
v_call: TRBV25-1
d_call: .

cdr3_aa: CATSDSQDVWALNQPQHF
cdr3_nt: TGTGCCACCAGTGATTCCCAGGACGTATGGGCCCTCAATCAGCCCCAGCATTTT
clone_size: .
j_call: TRBJ1-5
v_call: TRBV24-1
d_call: .

cdr3_aa: CSVDLRGRGYTF
cdr3_nt: TGCAGCGTTGATTTGCGGGGCCGGGGCTACACCTTC
clone_size: few
j_call: TRBJ1-2
v_call: TRBV29-1
d_call: .

cdr3_aa: CSASQLGRDSYNEQFF
cdr3_nt: TGCAGTGCTAGTCAACTCGGGAGGGACTCCTACAATGAGCAGTTCTTC
clone_size: few
j_call: TRBJ2-1
v_call: TRBV20-1
d_call: TRBD2